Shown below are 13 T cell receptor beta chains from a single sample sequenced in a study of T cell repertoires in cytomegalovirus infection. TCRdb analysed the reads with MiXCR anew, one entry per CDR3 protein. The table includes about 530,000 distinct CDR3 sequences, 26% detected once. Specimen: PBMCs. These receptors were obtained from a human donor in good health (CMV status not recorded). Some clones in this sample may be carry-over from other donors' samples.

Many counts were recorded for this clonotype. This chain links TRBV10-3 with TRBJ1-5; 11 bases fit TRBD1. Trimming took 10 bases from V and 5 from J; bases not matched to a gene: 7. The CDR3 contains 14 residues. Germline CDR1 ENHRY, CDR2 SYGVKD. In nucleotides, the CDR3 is TGTGCCAGCCGCCGGGACAGGGGGTATCAGCCCCAGCATTTT. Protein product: CASRRDRGYQPQHF.

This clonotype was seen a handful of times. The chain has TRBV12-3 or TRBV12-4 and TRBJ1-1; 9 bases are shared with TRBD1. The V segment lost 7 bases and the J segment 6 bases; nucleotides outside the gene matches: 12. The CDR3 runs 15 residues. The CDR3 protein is CASTLPGTGRSEAFF. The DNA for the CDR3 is TGTGCCAGCACCCTTCCCGGGACAGGGCGTTCTGAAGCTTTCTTT.

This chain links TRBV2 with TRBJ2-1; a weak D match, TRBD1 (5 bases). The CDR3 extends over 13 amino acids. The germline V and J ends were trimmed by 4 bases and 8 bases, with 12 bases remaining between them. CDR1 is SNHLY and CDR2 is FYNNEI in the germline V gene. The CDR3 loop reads CASSGMGPDEQFF. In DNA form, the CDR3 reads TGTGCCAGCAGTGGTATGGGGCCCGATGAGCAGTTCTTC.

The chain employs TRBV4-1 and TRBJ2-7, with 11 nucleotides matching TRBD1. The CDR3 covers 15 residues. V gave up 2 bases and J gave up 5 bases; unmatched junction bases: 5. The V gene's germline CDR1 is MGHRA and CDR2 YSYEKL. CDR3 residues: CASSQPRDRGNEQYF. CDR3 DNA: TGCGCCAGCAGCCAACCGCGGGACAGGGGGAACGAGCAGTACTTC.

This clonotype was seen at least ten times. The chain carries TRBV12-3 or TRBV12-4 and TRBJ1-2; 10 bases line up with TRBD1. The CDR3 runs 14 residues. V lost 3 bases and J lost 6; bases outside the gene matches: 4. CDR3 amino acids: CASSLTGGQNGYTF. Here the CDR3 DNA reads TGTGCCAGCAGTTTGACAGGGGGCCAAAATGGCTACACCTTC.

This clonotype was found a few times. Here the CDR3 reads CASSRSGTNTEAFF. The CDR3 DNA is TGTGCCAGCAGCCGATCGGGAACGAACACTGAAGCTTTCTTT. The chain has TRBV7-9 and TRBJ1-1; D is ambiguous. The CDR3 is 14 residues long. CDR1 is SEHNR, CDR2 FQNEAQ, per germline (reference sequence). V was pared by 5 bases and J by 1 base, with 11 bases between. The variable domain in full, completed from reference TRBV7-9 and TRBJ1-1, reads DTGVSQNPRHKITKRGQNVTFRCDPISEHNRLYWYRQTLGQGPEFLTYFQNEAQLEKSRLLSDRFSAERPKGSFSTLEIQRTEQGDSAMYLCASSRSGTNTEAFFGQGTRLTVV.

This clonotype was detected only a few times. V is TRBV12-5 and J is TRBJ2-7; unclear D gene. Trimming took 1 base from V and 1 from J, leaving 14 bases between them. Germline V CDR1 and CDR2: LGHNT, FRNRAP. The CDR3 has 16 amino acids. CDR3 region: CASGLGGRLGSYEQYV. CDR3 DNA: TGTGCTAGTGGTTTGGGAGGTCGGCTAGGGTCCTACGAGCAGTACGTC.

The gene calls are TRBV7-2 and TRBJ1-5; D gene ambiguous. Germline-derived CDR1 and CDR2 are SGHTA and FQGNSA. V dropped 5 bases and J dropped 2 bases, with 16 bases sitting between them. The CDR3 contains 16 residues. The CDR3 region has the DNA TGTGCCAGCAGCCCTCGGCGGCAGGCGGGCAATCAGCCCCAGCATTTT. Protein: CASSPRRQAGNQPQHF.

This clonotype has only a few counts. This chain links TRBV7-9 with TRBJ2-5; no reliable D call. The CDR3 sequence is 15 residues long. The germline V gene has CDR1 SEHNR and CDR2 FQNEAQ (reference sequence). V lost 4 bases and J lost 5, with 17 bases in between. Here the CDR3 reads CASSSAAPKDETQYF. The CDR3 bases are TGTGCCAGCAGCTCCGCCGCACCCAAGGACGAGACCCAGTACTTC.

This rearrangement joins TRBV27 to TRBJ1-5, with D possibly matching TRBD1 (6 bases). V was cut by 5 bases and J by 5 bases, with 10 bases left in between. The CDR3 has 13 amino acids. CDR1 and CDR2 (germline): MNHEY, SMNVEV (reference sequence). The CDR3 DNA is TGTGCCAGCAGTCAAAGGGGGGATCAGCCCCAGCATTTT. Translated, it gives CASSQRGDQPQHF.

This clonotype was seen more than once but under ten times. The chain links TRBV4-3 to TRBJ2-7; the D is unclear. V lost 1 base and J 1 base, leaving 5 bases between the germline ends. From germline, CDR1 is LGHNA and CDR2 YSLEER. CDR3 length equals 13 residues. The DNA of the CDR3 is TGCGCCAGCAGCCAAGTACCTTCCTACGAGCAGTACGTC. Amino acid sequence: CASSQVPSYEQYV.

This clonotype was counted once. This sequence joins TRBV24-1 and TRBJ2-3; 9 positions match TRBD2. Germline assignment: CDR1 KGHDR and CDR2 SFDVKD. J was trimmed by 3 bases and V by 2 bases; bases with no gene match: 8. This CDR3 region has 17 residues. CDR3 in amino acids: CATSDSAAGGSTDTQYF. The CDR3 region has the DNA TGTGCCACCAGTGATTCAGCAGCGGGAGGAAGTACAGATACGCAGTATTTT.

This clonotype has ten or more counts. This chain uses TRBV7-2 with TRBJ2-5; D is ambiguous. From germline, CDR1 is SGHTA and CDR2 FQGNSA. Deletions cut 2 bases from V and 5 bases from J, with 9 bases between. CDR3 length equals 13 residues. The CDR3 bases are TGTGCCAGCAGCTTACGACCCGAGGAGACCCAGTACTTC. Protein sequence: CASSLRPEETQYF.